This is a list of T cell receptor beta chains from one sample in a study of cytomegalovirus exposure and HLA in healthy donors. Produced via immunoSEQ multiplex PCR; TCRdb's table is partial and in-frame only. The table shows under 200,000 clones, with approximately 80% occurring only once. Source material: PBMCs. Receptors originate from a woman under 30 in good health and CMV-seronegative. The CDR3 runs from the conserved cysteine through the conserved F or W. Each record gives: V gene, D gene, clone size, J gene, CDR3 DNA, CDR3 protein. D genes are given only for firm matches. A row's size may be missing; if present it is once, few, many or a size class.

V: TRBV6-1; D: TRBD2; size: -; J: TRBJ2-7; DNA: TGTGCCAGCAGTGAAGCCCGACCCCGGACTAGCGGGTACTCCTACGAGCAGTACTTC; CDR3: CASSEARPRTSGYSYEQYF
V: TRBV7-9; D: TRBD2; size: -; J: TRBJ2-3; DNA: TGTGCCAGCAGCGGGCGGGAGGGCCTGATCACAGATACGCAGTATTTT; CDR3: CASSGREGLITDTQYF
V: TRBV25-1; D: -; size: -; J: TRBJ2-5; DNA: TGTGCCAGCAGTGGAGGGGAGACCCAGTACTTC; CDR3: CASSGGETQYF
V: TRBV9; D: -; size: -; J: TRBJ2-7; DNA: TGTGCCAGCAGCGCCAGGGACAACTCCTACGAGCAGTACTTC; CDR3: CASSARDNSYEQYF
V: TRBV27; D: -; size: -; J: TRBJ2-7; DNA: TGTGCCAGCAGTTTGTCGGGTATCTACGAGCAGTACTTC; CDR3: CASSLSGIYEQYF
V: TRBV28; D: TRBD1; size: -; J: TRBJ2-5; DNA: TGTGCCAGCAGAACTATGACAGGGGGTGGGGAGACCCAGTACTTC; CDR3: CASRTMTGGGETQYF
V: TRBV30; D: TRBD2; size: -; J: TRBJ2-1; DNA: TGTGCCTGGGCGCCTCTGGGACTAGCGGGAAATTACAATGAGCAGTTCTTC; CDR3: CAWAPLGLAGNYNEQFF
V: TRBV14; D: TRBD2; size: -; J: TRBJ2-2; DNA: TGTGCCAGCAGCCAAGTCTCCACTAGCGGGATCACCGGGGAGCTGTTTTTT; CDR3: CASSQVSTSGITGELFF
V: TRBV28; D: TRBD2; size: -; J: TRBJ2-5; DNA: TGTGCCAGCAGCCCGACGGGGGGGCGGAAAGAGACCCAGTACTTC; CDR3: CASSPTGGRKETQYF
V: TRBV7-2; D: TRBD1; size: -; J: TRBJ2-1; DNA: TGTGCCAGCAGCTTAGCGATCAGGGACAGCCCCTACAATGAGCAGTTCTTC; CDR3: CASSLAIRDSPYNEQFF
V: TRBV27; D: TRBD1; size: once; J: TRBJ1-4; DNA: TGTGCCAGCAGCCGGACAGGGGGTAATGAAAAACTGTTTTTT; CDR3: CASSRTGGNEKLFF
V: TRBV27; D: -; size: few; J: TRBJ1-5; DNA: TGTGCCAGGGCCCGAACGAATACTAGCAATCAGCCCCAGCATTTT; CDR3: CARARTNTSNQPQHF
V: TRBV10-3; D: TRBD1; size: -; J: TRBJ1-5; DNA: TGTGCCATCGGGGGGACAGGGAATCAGCCCCAGCATTTT; CDR3: CAIGGTGNQPQHF
V: TRBV23-1; D: TRBD1; size: -; J: TRBJ2-2; DNA: TGCGCCAGCAGTCAATCGGTGGGTTGGACAGGGGGCACCGGGGAGCTGTTTTTT; CDR3: CASSQSVGWTGGTGELFF
V: TRBV4-3; D: -; size: -; J: TRBJ1-1; DNA: TGCGCCAGCAGCCCGCAACACCGTGGCACTGAAGCTTTCTTT; CDR3: CASSPQHRGTEAFF
V: TRBV10-3; D: TRBD1; size: few; J: TRBJ2-5; DNA: TGTGCCATCAGGCCAGGACAGGGAAGCGTAGAGACCCAGTACTTC; CDR3: CAIRPGQGSVETQYF
V: TRBV28; D: -; size: once; J: TRBJ2-7; DNA: TGTGCCAGCAGTGCTACAGGTCTCAGCTCCTACGAGCAGTACTTC; CDR3: CASSATGLSSYEQYF
V: TRBV6-1; D: TRBD2; size: -; J: TRBJ2-1; DNA: TGTGCCAGCAGTGAAGCGTCTGGTACTAGCGGGAACCGGTTCTTC; CDR3: CASSEASGTSGNRFF
V: TRBV4-3; D: TRBD1; size: -; J: TRBJ2-3; DNA: TGCGCCAGCAGCCAATGGGGGACAGGGACCACAGATACGCAGTATTTT; CDR3: CASSQWGTGTTDTQYF
V: TRBV29-1; D: TRBD1; size: -; J: TRBJ1-1; DNA: TGCAGCGCTGGGATCTCAACAGGGGGCGAAGCTTTCTTT; CDR3: CSAGISTGGEAFF
V: TRBV30; D: TRBD1; size: -; J: TRBJ1-4; DNA: TGTGCCTGGAACCGGGACAGGGAAAATGAAAAACTGTTTTTT; CDR3: CAWNRDRENEKLFF
V: TRBV10-2; D: -; size: -; J: TRBJ1-5; DNA: TGCGCCAGCAGTGCAGGGTCTGGCAATCAGCCCCAGCATTTT; CDR3: CASSAGSGNQPQHF
V: TRBV6-5; D: -; size: -; J: TRBJ2-7; DNA: TGTGCCAGCAGCCCATACTGGACGGGAGACGAGCAGTACTTC; CDR3: CASSPYWTGDEQYF
V: TRBV14; D: TRBD1; size: -; J: TRBJ2-3; DNA: TGTGCCAGCAGCCAAGGAGGACAGGTCCGCACAGATACGCAGTATTTT; CDR3: CASSQGGQVRTDTQYF
V: TRBV10-3; D: -; size: few; J: TRBJ2-7; DNA: TGTGCCATCAGGGAGGGGCGCCCCTACGAGCAGTACTTC; CDR3: CAIREGRPYEQYF
V: TRBV18; D: -; size: -; J: TRBJ1-5; DNA: TGTGCCAGCTCACCCCAGGGACAAAATCAGCCCCAGCATTTT; CDR3: CASSPQGQNQPQHF
V: TRBV7-9; D: TRBD1; size: -; J: TRBJ2-5; DNA: TGTGCCAGCAGCTTTTGGGACAGGGCTAACCAAGAGACCCAGTACTTC; CDR3: CASSFWDRANQETQYF
V: TRBV15; D: -; size: -; J: TRBJ2-7; DNA: TGTGCCACCAGCCCTTACCCCAAAGCTAGCTACGAGCAGTACTTC; CDR3: CATSPYPKASYEQYF
V: TRBV5-1; D: -; size: -; J: TRBJ2-5; DNA: TGCGCCAGCAGCTTATTCAACCAAGAGACCCAGTACTTC; CDR3: CASSLFNQETQYF
V: TRBV7-8; D: -; size: -; J: TRBJ1-3; DNA: TGTGCCAGCAGCCTAGACGGACTGGGAAACACCATATATTTT; CDR3: CASSLDGLGNTIYF
V: TRBV7-2; D: TRBD2; size: -; J: TRBJ2-7; DNA: TGTGCCAGCAGCTCGGGACTAGCGGGGTCCTACGAGCAGTACTTC; CDR3: CASSSGLAGSYEQYF
V: TRBV7-9; D: -; size: -; J: TRBJ2-1; DNA: TGTGCCAGCAGCTCCTCAGACAGGACCTACAATGAGCAGTTCTTC; CDR3: CASSSSDRTYNEQFF
V: TRBV4-1; D: TRBD1; size: once; J: TRBJ2-5; DNA: TGCGCCAGCAGCCGGGGACAGGGGGAAGAGACCCAGTACTTC; CDR3: CASSRGQGEETQYF
V: TRBV5-5; D: TRBD1; size: -; J: TRBJ2-7; DNA: TGTGCCAGCTGCCACCGACAGGGGGCCTACGAGCAGTACTTC; CDR3: CASCHRQGAYEQYF
V: TRBV10-2; D: -; size: -; J: TRBJ2-7; DNA: TGCGCCAGCAGTGTAGCGGAGGGGGCGCTTGGCTACGAGCAGTACTTC; CDR3: CASSVAEGALGYEQYF
V: TRBV6-6; D: TRBD1; size: few; J: TRBJ1-1; DNA: TGTGCCAGCAGACTCGGGACAGGGAACACTGAAGCTTTCTTT; CDR3: CASRLGTGNTEAFF
V: TRBV6-5; D: TRBD2; size: -; J: TRBJ2-3; DNA: TGTGCCAGCAGCCGACGGGAGGCCTACACAGATACGCAGTATTTT; CDR3: CASSRREAYTDTQYF
V: TRBV10-2; D: TRBD1; size: once; J: TRBJ2-5; DNA: TGCGCCAGCAGTGTAGACAGGGCCGTGGAGACCCAGTACTTC; CDR3: CASSVDRAVETQYF
V: TRBV27; D: TRBD1; size: -; J: TRBJ1-1; DNA: TGTGCCAGCAGTGTTACAGGGGTCTGGAACACTGAAGCTTTCTTT; CDR3: CASSVTGVWNTEAFF
V: TRBV5-6; D: TRBD1; size: -; J: TRBJ2-5; DNA: TGTGCCAGCAGCTTGGGACAGGGGTTCCGAGAGACCCAGTACTTC; CDR3: CASSLGQGFRETQYF
V: TRBV5-1; D: -; size: -; J: TRBJ2-7; DNA: TGCGCCAGCAGTGGGGTAGGGGCCGATGGGACCTACGAGCAGTACTTC; CDR3: CASSGVGADGTYEQYF
V: TRBV30; D: -; size: once; J: TRBJ2-1; DNA: TGTGCCTGGAGCCAAGGGGGGGGACCCTACAATGAGCAGTTCTTC; CDR3: CAWSQGGGPYNEQFF
V: TRBV6-1; D: -; size: -; J: TRBJ1-2; DNA: TGTGCCAGCAGTCCGACAGCACCCTATGGCTACACCTTC; CDR3: CASSPTAPYGYTF
V: TRBV11-3; D: TRBD1; size: few; J: TRBJ1-1; DNA: TGTGCCAGCAGCTTAAGGTCGGGGACAGGGAACACTGAAGCTTTCTTT; CDR3: CASSLRSGTGNTEAFF
V: TRBV6-6; D: -; size: -; J: TRBJ2-5; DNA: TGTGCCAGCAGTCGTCGACAGCTCCAAGAGACCCAGTACTTC; CDR3: CASSRRQLQETQYF
V: TRBV11-2; D: -; size: once; J: TRBJ2-5; DNA: TGTGCCAGCAGCCCCATGGGGCAAACTGGAGCAGAGACCCAGTACTTC; CDR3: CASSPMGQTGAETQYF
V: TRBV4-3; D: -; size: -; J: TRBJ2-7; DNA: TGCGCCAGCAGCCAAGATATGGGCCGGTACTACGAGCAGTACTTC; CDR3: CASSQDMGRYYEQYF
V: TRBV11-3; D: TRBD1; size: -; J: TRBJ1-3; DNA: TGTGCCAGCTCTGGACAGGGGCCTATCTCTGGAAACACCATATATTTT; CDR3: CASSGQGPISGNTIYF
V: TRBV28; D: TRBD1; size: -; J: TRBJ1-2; DNA: TGTGCCAGCAGTTTGGGGGTGGGGACAGGGAGGAATGGCTACACCTTC; CDR3: CASSLGVGTGRNGYTF
V: TRBV7-2; D: -; size: -; J: TRBJ2-7; DNA: TGTGCCAGCAGCTCTGCACAGGGTGGGGCAAACGAGCAGTACTTC; CDR3: CASSSAQGGANEQYF
V: TRBV4-3; D: TRBD2; size: -; J: TRBJ2-1; DNA: TGCGCCAGCAGCCGATTCGGGGGGGGACTAGCCAACAATGAGCAGTTCTTC; CDR3: CASSRFGGGLANNEQFF
V: TRBV28; D: -; size: -; J: TRBJ2-5; DNA: TGTGCCAGCAGTTTACTAGGGACCCAGTACTTC; CDR3: CASSLLGTQYF
V: TRBV11-2; D: TRBD1; size: -; J: TRBJ2-7; DNA: TGTGCCAGCAGCCCAAGACAGGGGGCCAACGAGCAGTACTTC; CDR3: CASSPRQGANEQYF
V: TRBV19; D: TRBD1; size: -; J: TRBJ1-4; DNA: TGTGCCAGTACTTCCCTCGGGACAGGGAAGGAAAAACTGTTTTTT; CDR3: CASTSLGTGKEKLFF